The 10 T cell receptor beta chains given below trace back to one sample, sequenced in a study of T cell responses to AZD1222 COVID-19 vaccine. Clones were read by immunoSEQ multiplex PCR, and TCRdb kept only the in-frame ones, dropping some. This sample carries 180,000 or so clones, over 80% of them seen once, and the ten largest clones take around 4.5%. Sequences were derived from peripheral blood, sampled 28 days after the second dose of the MenACWY control vaccine. These receptors all come from an adult who received the MenACWY meningococcal vaccine as a control.

This rearrangement joins TRBV15 to TRBJ1-6; 8 nucleotides match TRBD1. Unmatched junction bases numbered 10, after V lost 3 bases and J lost 9 bases. CDR1 and CDR2 from the germline V gene are LNHNV and YYDKDF (reference sequence). This CDR3 has 16 amino acids. CDR3 protein: CATSRGGTGESSPLHF. CDR3 DNA sequence: TGTGCCACCAGCAGGGGCGGGACAGGCGAGAGTTCACCCCTCCACTTT.

V gene TRBV19 combines with J gene TRBJ2-1; 7 positions agree with TRBD1. With 7 bases clipped from V and 2 bases from J, the junction kept 8 bases outside the gene matches. CDR1 is LNHDA, CDR2 SQIVND, per germline (reference sequence). The CDR3 totals 15 residues. This CDR3 reads CASTLYRGTYNEQFF. DNA of the CDR3: TGTGCCAGTACCCTCTACAGGGGTACCTACAATGAGCAGTTCTTC.

The rearrangement links TRBV6-5 to TRBJ1-2; 8 positions agree with TRBD1. V lost 6 bases to trimming and J lost 2 bases; unmatched junction nucleotides: 2. CDR3 length equals 13 residues. CDR1 and CDR2 from the germline V gene are MNHEY and SVGAGI. In DNA form, the CDR3 reads TGTGCCAGCAGGGGACAGGAGAACTATGGCTACACCTTC. This codes for CASRGQENYGYTF.

The chain uses TRBV5-4 and TRBJ1-2, with 11 bases that match TRBD1. J gave up 8 bases and V 5 bases, and 11 bases lay outside the gene matches. Germline CDR1 reads SGHNT; CDR2 reads YYREEE (reference sequence). The CDR3 is 15 amino acids. CDR3 DNA sequence: TGTGCCAGCAGTTCCCCAGGACAGGGGGCGAAGGGCTACACCTTC. Translated, it gives CASSSPGQGAKGYTF. Together with reference TRBV5-4 and TRBJ1-2, the CDR3 gives the full variable domain: ETGVTQSPTHLIKTRGQQVTLRCSSQSGHNTVSWYQQALGQGPQFIFQYYREEENGRGNFPPRFSGLQFPNYSSELNVNALELDDSALYLCASSSPGQGAKGYTFGSGTRLTVV.

This rearrangement joins TRBV24-1 to TRBJ2-2; tentative D call: TRBD2 (6 bases). The V end lost 4 bases, the J end lost 3 bases, and 14 bases lay between the germline ends. Germline V lookup: CDR1 KGHDR, CDR2 SFDVKD. CDR3 length: 16 residues. The CDR3 DNA reads as TGTGCCACCAGTGAGGCGGGGCAGGGCCACACCGGGGAGCTGTTTTTT. Translating it yields CATSEAGQGHTGELFF.

The chain combines TRBV3-1 (or the pseudogene TRBV3-2) with TRBJ1-1; 7 nucleotides agree with TRBD1. Germline CDR1 reads LGHDT; CDR2 reads YNNKEL (reference sequence). The CDR3 contains 14 residues. Germline trimming cut 4 bases from V and 10 bases from J; bases unmatched to any gene: 12. Here the CDR3 DNA reads TGTGCCAGCAGCCGACTAGACAGGGATAGGGGAGCTTTCTTT. Translation gives CASSRLDRDRGAFF.

The rearrangement joins TRBV12-5 to TRBJ1-2, with 9 bases lining up with TRBD1. V shed 4 bases, J shed 8 bases, and the junction held 14 bases outside the gene matches. Germline V gene data show CDR1 as LGHNT and CDR2 as FRNRAP. The CDR3 has 16 amino acids. The CDR3 reads CASGSLRDRVWEGYTF. CDR3 in DNA: TGTGCTAGTGGTTCCCTCCGGGACAGGGTATGGGAGGGCTACACCTTC.

The chain joins TRBV6-2 or TRBV6-3 to TRBJ2-1; the D gene is possibly TRBD1 (6 bases). The CDR3 length is 14 residues. Trimming removed 6 bases at V and 7 bases at J, with 16 bases between. Germline lookup yields CDR1 MNHEY and CDR2 SVGEGT. CDR3 region: CASSKGQPPNEQFF. In DNA, the CDR3 is TGTGCCAGCAGCAAAGGACAGCCACCTAATGAGCAGTTCTTC.

The rearrangement uses TRBV10-3 and TRBJ2-3; 9 nucleotides match TRBD2. Trimming at V came to 4 bases and at J to 3 bases, leaving 8 bases not matched to a gene. The CDR3 extends over 16 amino acids. The germline gives CDR1 ENHRY, CDR2 SYGVKD. CDR3 sequence (DNA): TGTGCCATCAGTGTCGTGGCGGGAGGGGGGACAGATACGCAGTATTTT. Translation: CAISVVAGGGTDTQYF.

This clone was found once. The rearrangement links TRBV28 to TRBJ2-4; weak D call: TRBD1 (5 bases). The germline V gene has CDR1 MDHEN and CDR2 SYDVKM. V lost 2 bases and J lost 0, with 11 bases in between. The CDR3 is 16 residues long. CDR3 nucleotide sequence: TGTGCCAGCAGTTTAATCAGGGCTCTAGCCAAAAACATTCAGTACTTC. Amino acid sequence: CASSLIRALAKNIQYF.